The following is a T cell receptor (beta chain) sequence with its context. The antigen it binds to is not known. Nothing much larger sits one base from this clone, and base qualities are not available. Participants in the prospective study were aged roughly 18 to 89 years, lived in about two dozen United States geographic areas, and enrolled through a virtual design. In the prospective study, cohorts were assigned on the basis of participant-reported clinical history obtained from a screening survey and a study questionnaire. Recovered participants in ImmuneRACE Cohort 3 were defined by two consecutive negative NP/OP PCR tests, clearance by a healthcare professional, or resolution of symptoms. In the prospective study, whole blood, serum and a nasopharyngeal or oropharyngeal swab were collected from each participant by mobile phlebotomists. Over an approximately 2-month period, participants in the prospective study had the option of providing additional blood draws and questionnaires. Before DNA extraction, prospective study blood samples were shipped either frozen or at room temperature.

This sample is drawn from a study of blood T cell repertoires in COVID-19 (dated by TCRdb to between 2020 and 2021). Context from the whole study: Collaborator samples came from the United States, Italy and Spain and covered acute and convalescent phases of COVID-19. The prospective study material was composed of cDNA or gDNA derived from T cells, B-cell-depleted T cells, or PBMCs. The dataset comprised deeply sampled blood TCRbeta repertoires from subjects exposed to, actively infected with, or recovered from COVID-19. A freely available public database, intended as a resource for researchers studying the immune response to SARS-CoV-2, is where the repertoires were released. Samples came from the ongoing ImmuneRACE study (first 160 participants) plus 1,254 subjects from 6 global collaborators. The sample metadata nearly always contained a de-identified subject ID, COVID-19 status, age in years and sex. HLA class I and class II types, where available, came from metadata supplied by the sample provider rather than from assay-based typing. Overall study outcomes, separate from this receptor: How much clinical and demographic metadata was included differed by source and by participant, and the metadata was provided uncurated.

Via the germline V gene (reference sequence), CDR1 is LNHDA and CDR2 SQIVND. Trimming at the junction amounts to 6 bases on V and 6 bases on J, and the germline ends lie 18 bases apart. The CDR3 goes from the cysteine to the phenylalanine over 14 residues. CDR3 DNA is the only sequence kept; it has 42 bases, read in frame from the first base. The immunoSEQ Assay, a bias-controlled multiplex PCR, was used to amplify TCRbeta CDR3 regions from genomic DNA. Concerning the study's data processing: Within the assay, amplification of reference gene primers was used to estimate how many nucleated cells each sample contained. To quantify the absolute abundance of each unique TCRbeta CDR3 rearrangement, sequence reads were collapsed and filtered. For each sample, productive Simpson clonality was calculated as the square root of Simpson's diversity index across productive rearrangements. The clones in this table, taken by TCRdb from immuneACCESS, are in-frame only. Not every clone is retained; where verified, under half of the shortfall comes from an unresolved V gene, and the cause of the rest is unknown. V and J calls plus clone size are reproduced from that table; the DNA served to infer D and trimming. In all, the sample holds a few hundred thousand clones, and approximately 89% of those were seen once. Of the sample, approximately 9.4% is held by the ten largest clones.

Recombination joined TRBV19 with TRBJ2-7; the best D guess is TRBD1, with 6 bases matching. The sequencing sample was made of PBMCs or T cells enriched from blood (not recorded which). This clonotype was sampled from a woman aged 35 to 49 who had recovered from COVID-19. The sequenced DNA is TGTGCCAGTAGCCTCGGTGGGGGCTCGGGCGAGCAGTACTTC. Protein translation: CASSLGGGSGEQYF.